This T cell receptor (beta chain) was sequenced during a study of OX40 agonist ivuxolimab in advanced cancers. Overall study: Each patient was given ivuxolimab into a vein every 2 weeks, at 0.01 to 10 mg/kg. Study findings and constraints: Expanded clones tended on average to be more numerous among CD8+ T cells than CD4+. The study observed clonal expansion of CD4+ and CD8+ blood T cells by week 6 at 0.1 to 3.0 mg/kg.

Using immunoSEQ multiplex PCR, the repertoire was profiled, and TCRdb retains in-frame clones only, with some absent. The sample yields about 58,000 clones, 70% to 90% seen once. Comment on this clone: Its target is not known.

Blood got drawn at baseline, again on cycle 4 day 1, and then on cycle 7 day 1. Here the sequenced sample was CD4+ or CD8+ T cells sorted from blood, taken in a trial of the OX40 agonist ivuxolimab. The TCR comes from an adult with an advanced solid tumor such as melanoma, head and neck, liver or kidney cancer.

CDR3 region: CASSLTSRGAWDTQYF. The CDR3 region has the DNA TGTGCCAGCAGCTTGACTAGCAGGGGGGCTTGGGATACGCAGTATTTT. The chain has TRBV7-3 and TRBJ2-3, with D perhaps given as TRBD1 or TRBD2 (7 bases each). CDR3 length equals 16 residues. Trimming left V 3 bases short and J 6 bases short, with 19 bases between. Germline V lookup: CDR1 SGHTA, CDR2 FQGTGA.